The rows below give T cell receptor beta chains drawn from one sample of a study of shared clonotypes between healthy human individuals. Assay used: immunoSEQ multiplex PCR; TCRdb lists only in-frame clones, some missing. This sample yields over 700,000 clones, of which over 60% are seen a single time; under 2% belongs to the top ten. The sequencing input was memory CD4+ T cells sorted from blood. The receptors were gathered from a woman in her 30s in good health. The CDR3 runs from the conserved cysteine through the conserved F or W. Each record gives: J gene, D gene, clone size, V gene, CDR3 protein, CDR3 DNA. The D gene is left open where the match is weak. Size is omitted from some rows. Given values are once, few, many or a class for expanded clones.

TRBJ1-2 | NA | NA | TRBV6-5 | CASSPGGGSPYGYTF | TGTGCCAGCTCCCCGGGTGGAGGATCCCCTTATGGCTACACCTTC
TRBJ1-4 | TRBD1 | NA | TRBV6-5 | CASSRQGGDEKLFF | TGTGCCAGCAGTCGACAGGGTGGTGATGAAAAACTGTTTTTT
TRBJ2-7 | NA | NA | TRBV7-6 | CASSLALSLSYEQYF | TGTGCCAGCAGCTTAGCGTTGTCCCTCTCCTACGAGCAGTACTTC
TRBJ1-5 | NA | NA | TRBV10-1 | CASSKQDQPQHF | TGCGCCAGCAGTAAGCAGGATCAGCCCCAGCATTTT
TRBJ2-2 | TRBD2 | NA | TRBV7-3 | CASSLLVAGGSGELFF | TGTGCCAGCAGCTTACTAGTAGCGGGAGGTTCCGGGGAGCTGTTTTTT
TRBJ2-2 | NA | few | TRBV19 | CASSSGGDTGELFF | TGTGCCAGTAGCTCAGGGGGGGACACCGGGGAGCTGTTTTTT
TRBJ2-3 | NA | once | TRBV6-5 | CASSYNMDTQYF | TGTGCCAGCAGTTACAACATGGATACGCAGTATTTT
TRBJ2-5 | NA | NA | TRBV5-1 | CASSLQGPQETQYF | TGCGCCAGCAGCTTACAGGGTCCCCAAGAGACCCAGTACTTC
TRBJ2-7 | NA | NA | TRBV2 | CASSSSNQGYEQYF | TGTGCCAGCAGTTCCTCCAACCAGGGATACGAGCAGTACTTC
TRBJ1-2 | NA | NA | TRBV7-2 | CASSLDRSNYGYTF | TGTGCCAGCAGCTTAGACCGAAGTAACTATGGCTACACCTTC
TRBJ2-7 | NA | NA | TRBV10-3 | CAISGLPRGGSYEQYF | TGTGCCATCAGTGGCCTACCGAGGGGCGGATCCTACGAGCAGTACTTC
TRBJ1-4 | NA | NA | TRBV6-1 | CASLKGLGNEKLFF | TGTGCCAGCCTTAAGGGGCTTGGAAATGAAAAACTGTTTTTT
TRBJ2-5 | NA | NA | TRBV10-2 | CASSGAPGETQYF | TGCGCCAGCAGTGGGGCCCCCGGGGAGACCCAGTACTTC
TRBJ2-7 | TRBD2 | NA | TRBV14 | CASSSRTSGWQYF | TGTGCCAGCAGCTCGAGGACTAGCGGATGGCAGTACTTC
TRBJ2-1 | TRBD1 | NA | TRBV7-7 | CASSVGAQGANEQFF | TGTGCCAGCAGTGTAGGGGCACAGGGGGCTAATGAGCAGTTCTTC
TRBJ2-7 | NA | NA | TRBV28 | CASSSLLATYEQYF | TGTGCCAGCAGTTCCCTTTTGGCGACCTACGAGCAGTACTTC
TRBJ1-4 | TRBD1 | NA | TRBV9 | CASSVGGQGAHEKLFF | TGTGCCAGCAGCGTAGGGGGACAGGGGGCGCATGAAAAACTGTTTTTT
TRBJ2-1 | NA | NA | TRBV19 | CASSPLLRASSYNEQFF | TGTGCCAGTAGTCCGCTCTTAAGGGCAAGCTCCTACAATGAGCAGTTCTTC
TRBJ1-1 | TRBD1 | NA | TRBV19 | CASSRDRETEAFF | TGTGCCAGTAGTCGGGACAGGGAAACTGAAGCTTTCTTT
TRBJ2-1 | TRBD2 | NA | TRBV7-2 | CASSFQRDSYNEQFF | TGTGCCAGCAGCTTTCAGCGGGACTCCTACAATGAGCAGTTCTTC
TRBJ2-1 | NA | NA | TRBV4-2 | CASSQDFRGAGEQFF | TGTGCCAGCAGCCAAGATTTCCGGGGAGCGGGCGAGCAGTTCTTC
TRBJ1-2 | NA | NA | TRBV5-6 | CASSKVDIGYGYTF | TGTGCCAGCAGCAAGGTTGACATCGGCTATGGCTACACCTTC
TRBJ2-4 | TRBD2 | NA | TRBV29-1 | CSVTGLAGGAKNIQYF | TGCAGCGTTACTGGACTAGCGGGAGGCGCCAAAAACATTCAGTACTTC
TRBJ2-2 | NA | NA | TRBV6-1 | CASGRQRNTGELFF | TGTGCCAGCGGGAGACAGCGAAACACCGGGGAGCTGTTTTTT
TRBJ1-5 | TRBD1 | NA | TRBV19 | CASSISGQGVNQPQHF | TGTGCCAGTAGTATAAGTGGGCAGGGGGTCAATCAGCCCCAGCATTTT
TRBJ1-3 | TRBD1 | NA | TRBV18 | CASSSGTAGTGNTIYF | TGTGCCAGCTCATCTGGGACAGCTGGAACTGGAAACACCATATATTTT
TRBJ1-5 | NA | NA | TRBV19 | CASSPGNLQPQHF | TGTGCCAGCTCGCCGGGTAATTTGCAGCCCCAGCATTTT
TRBJ1-1 | NA | NA | TRBV7-9 | CASSSTASIAEAFF | TGTGCCAGCAGCTCTACGGCCTCTATAGCTGAAGCTTTCTTT
TRBJ2-5 | TRBD2 | few | TRBV5-1 | CASSIGLAGGGSETQYF | TGCGCCAGCAGCATAGGGCTAGCGGGAGGTGGATCGGAGACCCAGTACTTC
TRBJ1-2 | NA | NA | TRBV2 | CASSDTSTNYGYTF | TGTGCCAGCAGTGACACATCCACTAACTATGGCTACACCTTC
TRBJ2-1 | NA | NA | TRBV19 | CASNGQIYNEQFF | TGTGCCAGTAATGGACAAATCTACAATGAGCAGTTCTTC
TRBJ2-5 | NA | once | TRBV5-1 | CASQPDSLGKTQYF | TGCGCCAGCCAACCGGATTCGCTAGGAAAGACCCAGTACTTC
TRBJ1-2 | NA | NA | TRBV19 | CASKAGRDYGYTF | TGTGCCAGTAAGGCCGGGAGAGACTATGGCTACACCTTC
TRBJ2-1 | NA | few | TRBV6-5 | CASSYSRRAGNEQFF | TGTGCCAGCAGTTACTCGCGGAGGGCGGGCAATGAGCAGTTCTTC
TRBJ2-2 | TRBD2 | few | TRBV12-5 | CASGPETSGRTGELFF | TGTGCTAGTGGCCCTGAGACTAGCGGGAGAACCGGGGAGCTGTTTTTT
TRBJ1-1 | NA | NA | TRBV10-2 | CASSESEGTEAFF | TGCGCCAGCAGTGAGTCGGAAGGCACTGAAGCTTTCTTT
TRBJ1-2 | NA | NA | TRBV6-6 | CASTVSPNYGYTF | TGTGCCAGCACCGTATCACCAAACTATGGCTACACCTTC
TRBJ1-5 | TRBD1 | NA | TRBV28 | CASSILINTGGRENQPQHF | TGTGCCAGCAGTATCCTAATAAATACAGGGGGACGGGAGAATCAGCCCCAGCATTTT
TRBJ1-2 | NA | NA | TRBV27 | CASSLVGKRDGYTF | TGTGCCAGCAGTTTAGTTGGCAAGAGGGATGGCTACACCTTC
TRBJ2-7 | TRBD2 | NA | TRBV6-5 | CASGTSGRAYEQYF | TGTGCCAGCGGGACTAGCGGGAGGGCCTACGAGCAGTACTTC
TRBJ1-2 | NA | once | TRBV4-1 | CASSQAHQTVYGYTF | TGCGCCAGCAGCCAAGCACACCAAACCGTCTATGGCTACACCTTC
TRBJ2-1 | TRBD2 | NA | TRBV5-1 | CASSPGTSGSLNEQFF | TGCGCCAGCAGCCCGGGGACTAGCGGGAGTCTTAATGAGCAGTTCTTC
TRBJ2-2 | NA | NA | TRBV4-2 | CASSQDTITWTGNTGELFF | TGTGCCAGCAGCCAAGATACTATCACGTGGACTGGCAACACCGGGGAGCTGTTTTTT